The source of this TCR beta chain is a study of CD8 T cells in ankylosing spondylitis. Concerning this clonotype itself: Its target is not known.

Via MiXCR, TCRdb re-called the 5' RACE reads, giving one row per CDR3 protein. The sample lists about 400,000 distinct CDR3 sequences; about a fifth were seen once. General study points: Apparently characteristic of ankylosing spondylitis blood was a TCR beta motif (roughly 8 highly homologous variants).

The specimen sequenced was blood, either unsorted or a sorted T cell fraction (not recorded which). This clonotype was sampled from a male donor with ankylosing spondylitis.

Here the CDR3 DNA reads TGTGCCAGCTCACCACTAGCCGGGACAGGGCTATACGAGCAGTTCTTC. This sequence encodes CASSPLAGTGLYEQFF. V usage is TRBV18 and J usage is TRBJ2-1, with 9 positions matching TRBD1. V lost 1 base, J lost 10 bases, and 11 bases stayed unmatched. The CDR3 sequence is 16 residues long. The germline CDR1 and CDR2 sequences are KGHSH and LQKENI. The variable domain in full, completed from reference TRBV18 and TRBJ2-1, reads NAGVMQNPRHLVRRRGQEARLRCSPMKGHSHVYWYRQLPEEGLKFMVYLQKENIIDESGMPKERFSAEFPKEGPSILRIQQVVRGDSAAYFCASSPLAGTGLYEQFFGPGTRLTVL.